The next 27 T cell receptor beta chains were all read from a single sample in a study of regulatory T cells in long-lasting Graves disease. Arm-PCR of CDR3 regions and iRepertoire HTBI primers were the basis on which TCR beta libraries were built. One entry per CDR3 protein, called by TCRdb with MiXCR from the multiplex PCR reads. The sample records about 620,000 distinct CDR3 sequences, around 15% being singletons. Time point specified: newly diagnosed GD, antithyroid drugs for less than 3 months. Making the TCR library involved RNA that had been extracted from PBMCs. These data were also reused for a study on T cells in Graves' hyperthyroidism and ophthalmopathy.

The sample here was peripheral blood mononuclear cells (PBMCs), taken at new diagnosis, from a patient treated with antithyroid drugs. The receptors shown here come from a woman in her thirties with Graves disease.

The V and J genes are TRBV6-1 and TRBJ2-6; TRBD2 matches at 8 bases. The V gene end was trimmed by 6 bases and the J gene end by 3 bases; junction bases not matched to a gene: 7. The germline V gene encodes CDR1 MNHNS and CDR2 SASEGT. The CDR3 consists of 16 residues. The CDR3 nucleotides read TGTGCCAGCAGCAGGGTAGCGGGAAGTGGGGCCAACGTCCTGACTTTC. It codes for CASSRVAGSGANVLTF.

This clonotype has just a few counts. The gene calls are TRBV5-1 and TRBJ2-7, with no clear D. Germline lookup yields CDR1 SGHRS and CDR2 YFSETQ. The CDR3 consists of 14 residues. With 0 bases removed from V and 0 bases from J, the gap between germline ends came to 7 bases. This CDR3 reads CASSLERSSYEQYF. In DNA, the CDR3 is TGCGCCAGCAGCTTGGAACGGAGCTCCTACGAGCAGTACTTC.

The chain is built from TRBV7-9 and TRBJ2-1; D is perhaps TRBD1 or TRBD2 (5 bases each). V shed 0 bases and J shed 8 bases, with 14 bases lying between them. The CDR3 sequence is 15 residues long. In germline, CDR1 is SEHNR, CDR2 FQNEAQ (reference sequence). The chain's CDR3 is CASSLAGQGADEQFF. CDR3 DNA: TGTGCCAGCAGCTTAGCGGGGCAGGGAGCCGATGAGCAGTTCTTC.

This clonotype was found many times. The chain recombines TRBV12-3 or TRBV12-4 with TRBJ1-4; possible D gene TRBD1, 5 bases. V was cut by 4 bases and J by 8 bases, with 17 bases left in between. The CDR3 loop spans 15 amino acids. The CDR3 nucleotides read TGTGCCAGCAGTTCCTCTTCAGGGTCTTTAGAAAAACTGTTTTTT. This sequence encodes CASSSSSGSLEKLFF.

Comment on this clonotype: A much larger clone differs by one base, so this may be a read error. The V call is TRBV12-5, the J call TRBJ2-1, with 7 nucleotides matching TRBD2. This CDR3 has 14 amino acids. Germline CDR1 is LGHNT and CDR2 is FRNRAP. The CDR3 DNA is TGTACTAGTGGTTCCGGGGACTACTACAATGAGCAGTTCTTC. The encoded protein is CTSGSGDYYNEQFF. The whole variable domain, filled in from reference TRBV12-5 and TRBJ2-1, reads DARVTQTPRHKVTEMGQEVTMRCQPILGHNTVFWYRQTMMQGLELLAYFRNRAPLDDSGMPKDRFSAEMPDATLATLKIQPSEPRDSAVYFCTSGSGDYYNEQFFGPGTRLTVL.

This chain connects TRBV7-9 to TRBJ2-5; D is uncertain. The V and J ends lost 5 bases and 2 bases respectively, with 15 bases between them. Germline lookup yields CDR1 SEHNR and CDR2 FQNEAQ (reference sequence). This CDR3 spans 15 amino acids. As DNA, the CDR3 is TGTGCCAGCAGCCCCCCGGAAGGGCTACAAGAGACCCAGTACTTC. This encodes CASSPPEGLQETQYF.

Ten or more counts support this clonotype. The rearrangement links TRBV19 to TRBJ1-1; no reliable D call. The CDR3 is made up of 15 amino acids. Trimming left V 5 bases short and J 1 base short, with 14 bases between. Germline loops: CDR1 LNHDA, CDR2 SQIVND (reference sequence). This chain's CDR3 is CASSETGPPNTEAFF. CDR3 DNA: TGTGCCAGTAGTGAAACCGGGCCACCGAACACTGAAGCTTTCTTT.

V is TRBV5-6 and J is TRBJ1-2, with D hard to call. The CDR3 sequence is 14 residues long. The germline V and J ends were trimmed by 0 bases and 4 bases, with 10 bases remaining between them. The germline CDR1 and CDR2 sequences are SGHDT and YYEEEE. CDR3 loop: CASSLESGFYGYTF. Written as DNA, the CDR3 is TGTGCCAGCAGCTTGGAATCCGGCTTCTATGGCTACACCTTC.

This chain links TRBV2 with TRBJ1-5; 10 bases align to TRBD1. CDR1 and CDR2 (germline): SNHLY, FYNNEI. V shed 11 bases and J 4 bases; nucleotides not matched to a gene: 17. There are 17 residues in the CDR3. Here the CDR3 DNA reads TGTGCCGGCAATCCGGGACAGGGGTCTCCTCTAAATCAGCCCCAGCATTTT. Translating it yields CAGNPGQGSPLNQPQHF.

V and J are TRBV10-3 and TRBJ1-2; a possible D gene is TRBD1 (5 bases). The CDR3 runs to 12 residues. Per germline, CDR1 ENHRY and CDR2 SYGVKD. Trimming removed 4 bases at V and 8 bases at J, with 11 bases between. The DNA for the CDR3 is TGTGCCATCAGTGGGGGGACTAGCGGCTACACCTTC. It encodes CAISGGTSGYTF.

This clonotype was detected ten times or more. CDR3 bases: TGTGCCATCAGTGGGGACAGGGGCTCCTACGAGCAGTACTTC. Translating gives CAISGDRGSYEQYF. This rearrangement joins TRBV10-3 to TRBJ2-7; TRBD1 aligns across 10 bases. V was pared by 4 bases and J by 0 bases, with 0 bases of the junction left unmatched. The CDR3 is made up of 14 amino acids. Germline V gene data show CDR1 as ENHRY and CDR2 as SYGVKD.

Turning to this clonotype: This could be a read error, since a much larger clone is one nucleotide away. The genes are TRBV28 and TRBJ1-5; TRBD1 agrees at 7 bases. The CDR3 length is 15 residues. CDR1 MDHEN and CDR2 SYDVKM come from the germline V gene. This CDR3 is CASSPKGQYNQPRHF. The CDR3 nucleotides read TGTGCCAGCAGTCCAAAGGGACAGTACAATCAGCCCCGGCATTTT.

This clonotype came up many times. This chain connects TRBV18 to TRBJ1-1; 7 bases are a match to TRBD1. V gave up 4 bases and J gave up 1 base; unmatched junction bases: 6. Per germline, CDR1 KGHSH and CDR2 LQKENI. This CDR3 comprises 15 residues. CDR3 sequence reads: CASSRDREWNTEAFF. DNA for the CDR3: TGTGCCAGCTCACGCGACAGGGAGTGGAACACTGAAGCTTTCTTT.

The V gene is TRBV3-1, the J gene TRBJ2-7; tentatively, D is TRBD1 (5 bases). The V end was cut by 6 bases, the J end by 12 bases, with 21 bases between. Germline CDR1 reads LGHDT; CDR2 reads YNNKEL (reference sequence). The CDR3 extends over 13 amino acids. Here the CDR3 DNA reads TGTGCCAGCAGTCGACAGCCTACGAATGAAAGGTACTTC. This codes for CASSRQPTNERYF.

This clonotype was seen repeatedly, ten times or more. This chain connects TRBV2 to TRBJ2-7, with TRBD2 as a possible D gene (6 bases). Per the germline V gene, CDR1 is SNHLY and CDR2 is FYNNEI. The CDR3 covers 12 residues. Trimming took 6 bases from V and 2 from J, leaving 8 bases between them. CDR3 in DNA: TGTGCCAGCAGGCCGGGAGCCTACGAGCAGTACTTC. Residues: CASRPGAYEQYF.

This clonotype was detected ten times or more. The chain combines TRBV20-1 with TRBJ2-5; 8 bases align to TRBD2. Germline lookup yields CDR1 DFQATT and CDR2 SNEGSKA (reference sequence). Trimming cost V 2 bases and J 1 base; bases outside gene matches: 9. The CDR3 is 16 amino acids. The CDR3 sequence: CSARKLAGLLQETQYF. The CDR3 nucleotides are TGCAGTGCTAGAAAGTTAGCGGGATTACTCCAAGAGACCCAGTACTTC.

This clonotype has a count of ten or more. The V call is TRBV28, the J call TRBJ2-1; no reliable D call. The CDR3 length is 12 residues. The V gene's germline CDR1 is MDHEN and CDR2 SYDVKM. Trimming cost V 8 bases and J 4 bases, with 9 bases left between them. CDR3 protein: CASASEYNEQFF. The CDR3 DNA reads as TGTGCCAGCGCCTCCGAGTACAATGAGCAGTTCTTC.

This clonotype showed up just a few times. The genes are TRBV6-1 and TRBJ1-5, with TRBD1 matching 12 bases. Germline CDR1 reads MNHNS; CDR2 reads SASEGT. The CDR3 sequence is 17 residues long. V lost 8 bases and J lost 3; bases outside the gene matches: 11. The CDR3 loop is CASGRTGTGGNNQPQHF. In nucleotides, the CDR3 is TGTGCCAGCGGAAGGACGGGGACAGGGGGCAACAATCAGCCCCAGCATTTT.

The table lists this clonotype with a few counts. J is TRBJ2-2 and V is TRBV2, with 7 nucleotides matching TRBD2. V gave up 6 bases and J gave up 2 bases; unmatched junction bases: 21. The CDR3 extends over 20 amino acids. Germline-derived CDR1 and CDR2 are SNHLY and FYNNEI. The CDR3 DNA reads as TGTGCCAGCAGGTCCCCCCCAGGGCTAGCGGCACTACTAAACACCGGGGAGCTGTTTTTT. This codes for CASRSPPGLAALLNTGELFF.

This clonotype was seen repeatedly, ten times or more. The chain combines TRBV30 with TRBJ2-3; D gene unclear. V was shortened by 7 bases and J by 0 bases, with 14 bases between the two germline ends. In germline, CDR1 is GTSNPN, CDR2 SVGIG (reference sequence). CDR3 length equals 14 residues. This CDR3 reads CAYARAPSTDTQYF. In DNA, the CDR3 is TGTGCCTACGCTAGGGCGCCGAGCACAGATACGCAGTATTTT.

This clonotype came up many times. This rearrangement joins TRBV5-1 to TRBJ1-1, with D unclear. Trimming stripped 4 bases from V and 10 bases from J, with 14 bases between. Germline loops: CDR1 SGHRS, CDR2 YFSETQ. The CDR3 is 12 residues long. CDR3 coding DNA: TGCGCCAGCAGCGAGGGCCTTGAGGGAGCTTTCTTT. Translation gives CASSEGLEGAFF.

This clonotype has ten or more counts. V is TRBV5-1 and J is TRBJ1-1; the D gene is possibly TRBD1 (5 bases). Looked up from germline, CDR1 is SGHRS and CDR2 is YFSETQ. The CDR3 covers 15 residues. Trimming pared 2 bases from V and 6 bases from J, leaving 17 bases between. The CDR3 sequence is CASSLGQGPFAEAFF. CDR3 DNA: TGCGCCAGCAGCTTAGGCCAGGGACCCTTCGCTGAAGCTTTCTTT.

This clonotype has a count of ten or more. The chain is built from TRBV28 and TRBJ1-4; no clear D. Germline V gene data show CDR1 as MDHEN and CDR2 as SYDVKM. The length of the CDR3 is 16 residues. V lost 3 bases and J lost 3, with 14 bases in between. As DNA, the CDR3 is TGTGCCAGCAGTTTTGCCAAACGGGGAGCTAATGAAAAACTGTTTTTT. This gives the protein CASSFAKRGANEKLFF.

This clonotype was counted only a few times. This chain uses TRBV19 with TRBJ1-5; D remains unclear. V shed 8 bases and J shed 0 bases, with 17 bases lying between them. Germline CDR1 reads LNHDA; CDR2 reads SQIVND (reference sequence). The CDR3 is 16 amino acids. The CDR3 DNA follows: TGTGCCAGTGGTACTTCGGGCACCTATAGCAATCAGCCCCAGCATTTT. This gives the protein CASGTSGTYSNQPQHF.

This clonotype was seen ten or more times. CDR3 coding DNA: TGTGCCAGCAGTTTGACAGGGAAGGGGCAAGAGACCCAGTACTTC. It yields the protein CASSLTGKGQETQYF. The chain employs TRBV28 and TRBJ2-5, with 7 bases identical to TRBD1. This CDR3 comprises 15 residues. The V and J ends lost 3 bases and 2 bases, in that order; junction bases with no gene match: 6. CDR1 MDHEN and CDR2 SYDVKM come from the germline V gene.

This clonotype was seen ten or more times. V usage is TRBV7-9 and J usage is TRBJ2-2, with D possibly TRBD2 on 8 matching bases. The CDR3 covers 17 residues. Germline V gives CDR1 SEHNR, CDR2 FQNEAQ (reference sequence). Trimming removed 5 bases at V and 6 bases at J, with 22 bases between. The CDR3 sequence is CASSPLRGGQSSGELFF. The CDR3 nucleotides read TGTGCCAGCAGCCCTCTCCGGGGGGGACAGTCGTCCGGGGAGCTGTTTTTT. The full variable domain, completed using reference TRBV7-9 and TRBJ2-2, is DTGVSQNPRHKITKRGQNVTFRCDPISEHNRLYWYRQTLGQGPEFLTYFQNEAQLEKSRLLSDRFSAERPKGSFSTLEIQRTEQGDSAMYLCASSPLRGGQSSGELFFGEGSRLTVL.

Worth noting for this clonotype: It may be a read error: a sequence one base away is much more abundant. V gene TRBV15 combines with J gene TRBJ2-5, with D possibly TRBD1 on 6 matching bases. CDR1 and CDR2 (germline): LNHNV, YYDKDF (reference sequence). CDR3 length: 13 residues. CDR3 amino acids: CVTSRVQGETQYF. The CDR3 region has the DNA TGTGTCACCAGCAGAGTGCAGGGGGAGACCCAGTACTTC.